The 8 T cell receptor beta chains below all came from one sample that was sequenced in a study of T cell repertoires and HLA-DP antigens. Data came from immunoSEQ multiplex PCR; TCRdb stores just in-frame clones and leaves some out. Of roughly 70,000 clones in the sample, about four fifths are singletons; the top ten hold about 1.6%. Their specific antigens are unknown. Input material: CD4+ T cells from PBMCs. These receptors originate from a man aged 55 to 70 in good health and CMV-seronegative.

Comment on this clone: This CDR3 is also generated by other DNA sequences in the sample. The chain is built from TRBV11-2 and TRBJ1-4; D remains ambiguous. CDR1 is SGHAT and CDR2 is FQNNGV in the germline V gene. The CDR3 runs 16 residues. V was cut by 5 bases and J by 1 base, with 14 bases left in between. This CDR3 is CASSRGPARTNEKLFF. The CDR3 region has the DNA TGTGCCAGCAGCCGAGGGCCGGCCCGAACTAATGAAAAACTGTTTTTT.

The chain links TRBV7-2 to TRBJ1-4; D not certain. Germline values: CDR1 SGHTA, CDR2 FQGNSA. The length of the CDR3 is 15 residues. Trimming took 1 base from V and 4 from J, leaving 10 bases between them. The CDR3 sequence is CASSLGWADNEKLFF. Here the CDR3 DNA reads TGTGCCAGCAGCTTAGGTTGGGCCGATAATGAAAAACTGTTTTTT.

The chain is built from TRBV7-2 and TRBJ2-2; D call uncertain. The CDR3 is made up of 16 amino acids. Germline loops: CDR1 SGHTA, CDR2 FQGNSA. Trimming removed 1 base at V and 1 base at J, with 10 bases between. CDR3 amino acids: CASSLERPENTGELFF. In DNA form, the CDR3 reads TGTGCCAGCAGCTTAGAGAGGCCGGAGAACACCGGGGAGCTGTTTTTT. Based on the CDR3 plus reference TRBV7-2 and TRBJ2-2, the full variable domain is GAGVSQSPSNKVTEKGKDVELRCDPISGHTALYWYRQSLGQGLEFLIYFQGNSAPDKSGLPSDRFSAERTGGSVSTLTIQRTQQEDSAVYLCASSLERPENTGELFFGEGSRLTVL.

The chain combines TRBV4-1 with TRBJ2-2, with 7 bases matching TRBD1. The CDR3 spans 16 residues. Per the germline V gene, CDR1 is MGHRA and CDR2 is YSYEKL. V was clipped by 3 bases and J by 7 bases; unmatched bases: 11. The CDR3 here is CASSHDPTGVVGELFF. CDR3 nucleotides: TGCGCCAGCAGCCATGACCCAACAGGGGTTGTCGGGGAGCTGTTTTTT.

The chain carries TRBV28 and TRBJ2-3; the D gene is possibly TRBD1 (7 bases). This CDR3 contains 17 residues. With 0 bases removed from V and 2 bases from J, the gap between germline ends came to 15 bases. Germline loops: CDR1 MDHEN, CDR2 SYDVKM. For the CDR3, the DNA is TGTGCCAGCAGTTTATGGGAACAGGGGAGGTACACAGATACGCAGTATTTT. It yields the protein CASSLWEQGRYTDTQYF.

CDR3: CASSNPSGTSLNEQFF. The CDR3 nucleotides are TGTGCCAGCAGCAATCCTTCCGGGACTAGTTTAAATGAGCAGTTCTTC. The chain employs TRBV7-3 and TRBJ2-1; 8 bases match TRBD2. The germline gives CDR1 SGHTA, CDR2 FQGTGA. J lost 7 bases, V lost 5 bases, and 13 bases had no gene match. The CDR3 spans 16 residues.

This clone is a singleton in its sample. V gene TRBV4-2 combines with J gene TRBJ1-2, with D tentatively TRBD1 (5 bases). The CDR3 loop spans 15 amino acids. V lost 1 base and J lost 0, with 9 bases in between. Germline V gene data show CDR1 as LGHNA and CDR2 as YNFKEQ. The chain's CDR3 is CASSQGGGSNYGYTF. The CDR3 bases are TGTGCCAGCAGCCAAGGGGGCGGCTCTAACTATGGCTACACCTTC.

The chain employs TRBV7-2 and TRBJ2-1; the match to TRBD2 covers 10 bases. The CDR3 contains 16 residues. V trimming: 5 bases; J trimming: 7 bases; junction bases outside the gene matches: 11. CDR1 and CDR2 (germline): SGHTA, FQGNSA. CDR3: CASSQQGAGGANEQFF. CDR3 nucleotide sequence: TGTGCCAGCAGCCAGCAGGGAGCGGGAGGGGCAAATGAGCAGTTCTTC. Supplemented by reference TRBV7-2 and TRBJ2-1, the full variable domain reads GAGVSQSPSNKVTEKGKDVELRCDPISGHTALYWYRQSLGQGLEFLIYFQGNSAPDKSGLPSDRFSAERTGGSVSTLTIQRTQQEDSAVYLCASSQQGAGGANEQFFGPGTRLTVL.